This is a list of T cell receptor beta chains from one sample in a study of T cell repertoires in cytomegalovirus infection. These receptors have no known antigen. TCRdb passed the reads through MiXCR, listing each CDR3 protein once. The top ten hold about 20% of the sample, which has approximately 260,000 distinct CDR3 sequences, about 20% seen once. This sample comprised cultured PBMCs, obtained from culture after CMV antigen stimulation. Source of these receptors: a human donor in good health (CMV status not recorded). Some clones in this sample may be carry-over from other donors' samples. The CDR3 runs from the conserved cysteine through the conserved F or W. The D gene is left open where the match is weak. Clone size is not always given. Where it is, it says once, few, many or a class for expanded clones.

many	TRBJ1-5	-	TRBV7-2	CASSLVATDSNQPQHF
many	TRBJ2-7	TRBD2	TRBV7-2	CASSPPGLAGRGQYF
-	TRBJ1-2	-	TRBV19	CASKKTEYGYTF
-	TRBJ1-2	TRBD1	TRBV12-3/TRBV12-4	CASIRTGVNYGYTF
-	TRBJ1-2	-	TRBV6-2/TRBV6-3	CASRREGLGYGYTF
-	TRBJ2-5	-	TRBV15	CATSRDRETQYF
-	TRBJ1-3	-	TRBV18	CASSPQTGLFSGNTIYF
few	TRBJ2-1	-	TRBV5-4	CASSLRQGNLNEQFF
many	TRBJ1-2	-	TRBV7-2	CASSSTDRGNYGYTF
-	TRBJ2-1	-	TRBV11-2	CASSAVVKGYNEQFF
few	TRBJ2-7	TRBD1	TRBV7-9	CASSPSGTGFDEQYF
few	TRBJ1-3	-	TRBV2	CASSPQGPSGNTIYF
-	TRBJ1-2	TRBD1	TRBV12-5	CASGLPRGQMLYGYTF
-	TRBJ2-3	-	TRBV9	CASSVEGGNTDTQYF
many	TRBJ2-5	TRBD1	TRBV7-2	CASSFDRGLETQYF
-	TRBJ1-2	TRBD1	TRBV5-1	CASSPRTGTVFVDYGYTF
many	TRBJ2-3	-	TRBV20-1	CSANSGASTDTQYF
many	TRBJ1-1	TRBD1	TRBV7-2	CASSLAAGGNTEAFF
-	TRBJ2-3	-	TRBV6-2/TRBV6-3	CASRKIGASGTDTQYF
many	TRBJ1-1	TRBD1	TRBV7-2	CASSPSGTGNTEAFF
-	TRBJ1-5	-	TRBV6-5	CASGYRNNQPQHF
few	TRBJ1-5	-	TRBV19	CATSRQNQPQHF
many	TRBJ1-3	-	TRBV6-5	CASSYSRQSGNTIYF
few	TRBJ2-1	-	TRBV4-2	CASSQGLGRSSYNEQFF
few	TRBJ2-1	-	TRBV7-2	CASSLRRGNEQFF
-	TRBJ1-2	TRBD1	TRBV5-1	CASSPQQGLGGYTF
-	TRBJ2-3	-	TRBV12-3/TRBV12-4	CASSPSPAGVTDTQYF
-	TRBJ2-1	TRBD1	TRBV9	CASSVAGQGPYEQFF
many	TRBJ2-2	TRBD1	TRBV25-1	CASRDRGPTGELFF
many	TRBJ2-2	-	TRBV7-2	CASSGALTGELFF
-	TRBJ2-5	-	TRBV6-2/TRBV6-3	CASVQGTLQETQYF
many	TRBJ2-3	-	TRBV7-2	CASSLGGTLVPHTQYF
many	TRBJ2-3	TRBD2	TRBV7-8	CASSLGLAGDADTQYF
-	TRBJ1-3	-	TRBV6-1	CASRESTSAGNTIYF
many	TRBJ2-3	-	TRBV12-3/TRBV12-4	CASSLLLVSTDTQYF
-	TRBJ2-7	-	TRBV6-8	CASLSHPPSYEQYF
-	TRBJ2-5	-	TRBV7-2	CASSLFLGVQETQYF
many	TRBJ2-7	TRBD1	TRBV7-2	CASSPGTGGYYEQYF
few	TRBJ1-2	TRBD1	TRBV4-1	CASSHGQANYGYTF
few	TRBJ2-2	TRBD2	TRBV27	CASSRAGGSTGELFF
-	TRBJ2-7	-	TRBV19	CASSSVRKEYEQYF
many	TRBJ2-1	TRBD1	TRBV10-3	CAIRPGQGSDEQFF
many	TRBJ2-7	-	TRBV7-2	CASSPSIYEQYF
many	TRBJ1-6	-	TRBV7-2	CASSPNAISPLHF
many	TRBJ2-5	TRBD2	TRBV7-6	CASSPRRATAGVPGTQYF
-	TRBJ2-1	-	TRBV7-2	CASRQDWGPYNEQFF